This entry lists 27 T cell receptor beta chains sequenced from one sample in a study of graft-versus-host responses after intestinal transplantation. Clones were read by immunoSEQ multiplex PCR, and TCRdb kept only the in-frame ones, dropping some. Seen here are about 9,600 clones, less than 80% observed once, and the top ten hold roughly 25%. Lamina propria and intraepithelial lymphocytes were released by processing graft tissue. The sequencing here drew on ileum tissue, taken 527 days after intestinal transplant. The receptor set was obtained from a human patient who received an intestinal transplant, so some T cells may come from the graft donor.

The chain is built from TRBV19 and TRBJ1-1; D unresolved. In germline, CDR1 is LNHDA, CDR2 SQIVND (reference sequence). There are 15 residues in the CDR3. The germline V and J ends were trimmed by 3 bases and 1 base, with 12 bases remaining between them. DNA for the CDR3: TGTGCCAGTAGTATCTCCGACGGATGGAACACTGAAGCTTTCTTT. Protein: CASSISDGWNTEAFF.

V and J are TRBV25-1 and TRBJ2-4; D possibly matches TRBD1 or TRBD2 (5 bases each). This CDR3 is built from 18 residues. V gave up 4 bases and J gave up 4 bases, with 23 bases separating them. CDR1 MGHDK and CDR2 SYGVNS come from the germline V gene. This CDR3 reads CASSGTSTGTRDKNIQYF. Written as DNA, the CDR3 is TGTGCCAGCAGTGGAACATCAACCGGGACCCGGGATAAAAACATTCAGTACTTC.

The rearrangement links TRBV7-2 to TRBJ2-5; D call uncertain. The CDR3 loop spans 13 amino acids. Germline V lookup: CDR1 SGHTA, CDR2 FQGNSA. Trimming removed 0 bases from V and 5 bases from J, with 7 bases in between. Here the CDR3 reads CASSLAPRETQYF. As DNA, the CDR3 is TGTGCCAGCAGCTTAGCGCCCCGGGAGACCCAGTACTTC.

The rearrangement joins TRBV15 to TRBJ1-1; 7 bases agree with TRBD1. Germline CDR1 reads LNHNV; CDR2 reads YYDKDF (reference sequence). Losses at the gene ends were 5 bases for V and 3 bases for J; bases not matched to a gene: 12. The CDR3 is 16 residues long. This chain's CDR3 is CATSPGGGRGYTEAFF. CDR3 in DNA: TGTGCCACCAGCCCGGGAGGGGGCAGAGGGTACACTGAAGCTTTCTTT.

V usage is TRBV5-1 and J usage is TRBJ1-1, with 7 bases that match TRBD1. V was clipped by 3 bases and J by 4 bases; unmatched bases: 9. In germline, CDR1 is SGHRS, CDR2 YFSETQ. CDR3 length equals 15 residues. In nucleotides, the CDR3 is TGCGCCAGCAGCTCGACGGGACAGATTGGCACTGAAGCTTTCTTT. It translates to CASSSTGQIGTEAFF. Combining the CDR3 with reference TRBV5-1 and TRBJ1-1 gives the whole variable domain KAGVTQTPRYLIKTRGQQVTLSCSPISGHRSVSWYQQTPGQGLQFLFEYFSETQRNKGNFPGRFSGRQFSNSRSEMNVSTLELGDSALYLCASSSTGQIGTEAFFGQGTRLTVV.

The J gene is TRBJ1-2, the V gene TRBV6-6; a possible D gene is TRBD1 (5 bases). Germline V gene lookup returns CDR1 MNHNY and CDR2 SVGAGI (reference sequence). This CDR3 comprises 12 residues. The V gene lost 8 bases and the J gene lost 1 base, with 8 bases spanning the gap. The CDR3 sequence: CASGTDNYGYTF. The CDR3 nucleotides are TGTGCCAGCGGGACTGATAACTATGGCTACACCTTC.

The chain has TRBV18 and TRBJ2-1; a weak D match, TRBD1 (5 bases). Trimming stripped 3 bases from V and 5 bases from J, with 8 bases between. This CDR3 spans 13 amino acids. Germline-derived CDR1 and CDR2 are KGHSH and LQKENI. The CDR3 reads CASSPDTNNEQFF. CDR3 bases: TGTGCCAGCTCACCGGACACAAACAATGAGCAGTTCTTC.

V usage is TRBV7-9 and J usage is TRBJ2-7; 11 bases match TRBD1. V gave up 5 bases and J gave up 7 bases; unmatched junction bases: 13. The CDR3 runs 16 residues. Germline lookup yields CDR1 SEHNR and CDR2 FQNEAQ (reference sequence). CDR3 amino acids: CASSAGTGGMVREQYF. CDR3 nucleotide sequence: TGTGCCAGCAGCGCGGGGACAGGGGGAATGGTCAGGGAGCAGTACTTC.

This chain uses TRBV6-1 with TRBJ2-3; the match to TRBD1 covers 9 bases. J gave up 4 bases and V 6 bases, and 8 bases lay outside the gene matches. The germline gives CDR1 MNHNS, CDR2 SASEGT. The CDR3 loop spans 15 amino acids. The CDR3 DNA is TGTGCCAGCAGACAGGGGGCAGGTCGTCCAGATACGCAGTATTTT. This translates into CASRQGAGRPDTQYF.

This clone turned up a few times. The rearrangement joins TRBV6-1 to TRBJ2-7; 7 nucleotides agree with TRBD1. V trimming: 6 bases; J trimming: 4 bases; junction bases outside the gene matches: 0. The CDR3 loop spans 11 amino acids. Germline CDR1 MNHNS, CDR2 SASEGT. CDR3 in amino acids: CASRTGYEQYF. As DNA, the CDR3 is TGTGCCAGCAGGACAGGGTACGAGCAGTACTTC.

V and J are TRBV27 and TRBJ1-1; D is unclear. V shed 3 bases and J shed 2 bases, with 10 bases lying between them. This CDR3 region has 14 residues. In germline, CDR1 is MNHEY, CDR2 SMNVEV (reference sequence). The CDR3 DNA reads TGTGCCAGCAGTTTCGGGCCAAAAAACACTGAAGCTTTCTTT. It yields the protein CASSFGPKNTEAFF.

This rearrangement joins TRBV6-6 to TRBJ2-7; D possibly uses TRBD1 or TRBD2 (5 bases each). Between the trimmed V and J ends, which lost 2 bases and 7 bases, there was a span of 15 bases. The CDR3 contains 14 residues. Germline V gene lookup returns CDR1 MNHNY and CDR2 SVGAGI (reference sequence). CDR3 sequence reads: CASSYRAGTWEQYF. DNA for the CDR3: TGTGCCAGCAGTTACAGGGCCGGGACCTGGGAGCAGTACTTC.

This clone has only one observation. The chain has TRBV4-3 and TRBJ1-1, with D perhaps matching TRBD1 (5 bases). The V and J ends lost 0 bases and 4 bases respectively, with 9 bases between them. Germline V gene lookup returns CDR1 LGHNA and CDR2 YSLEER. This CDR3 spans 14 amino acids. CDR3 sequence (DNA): TGCGCCAGCAGCCAAGACGACAGAATCACTGAAGCTTTCTTT. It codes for CASSQDDRITEAFF.

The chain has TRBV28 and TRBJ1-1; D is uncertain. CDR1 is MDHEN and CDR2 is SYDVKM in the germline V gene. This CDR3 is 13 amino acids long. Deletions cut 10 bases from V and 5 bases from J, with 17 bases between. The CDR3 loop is CAITSVIGTEAFF. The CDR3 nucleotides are TGTGCCATCACCAGCGTAATAGGAACTGAAGCTTTCTTT.

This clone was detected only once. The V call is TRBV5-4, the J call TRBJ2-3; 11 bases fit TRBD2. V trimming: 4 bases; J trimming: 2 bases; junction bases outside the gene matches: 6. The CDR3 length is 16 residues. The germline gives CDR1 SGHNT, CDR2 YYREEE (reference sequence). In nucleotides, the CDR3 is TGTGCCAGCAGCGATAGCGGGGGGGCTTACACAGATACGCAGTATTTT. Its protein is CASSDSGGAYTDTQYF.

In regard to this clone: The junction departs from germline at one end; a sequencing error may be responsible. CDR3 in DNA: TGTGCCGGCAGATCGGACAGGGGGCCTGGAAACACCATATATTTT. This translates into CAGRSDRGPGNTIYF. The chain combines TRBV6-5 with TRBJ1-3; TRBD1 agrees at 11 bases. CDR1 MNHEY and CDR2 SVGAGI come from the germline V gene. CDR3 size: 15 residues.

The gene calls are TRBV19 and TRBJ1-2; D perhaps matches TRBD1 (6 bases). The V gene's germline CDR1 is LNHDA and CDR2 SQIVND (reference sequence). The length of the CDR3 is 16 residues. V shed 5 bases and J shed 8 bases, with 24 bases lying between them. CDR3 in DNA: TGTGCCAGTAGTCCCTGGACAGTTCTCGGCCACGAGGGCTACACCTTC. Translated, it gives CASSPWTVLGHEGYTF.

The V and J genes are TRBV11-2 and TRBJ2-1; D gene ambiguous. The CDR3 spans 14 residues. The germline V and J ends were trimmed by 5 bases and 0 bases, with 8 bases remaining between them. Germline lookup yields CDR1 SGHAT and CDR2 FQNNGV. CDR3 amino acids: CASSGISSYNEQFF. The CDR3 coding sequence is TGTGCCAGCAGCGGGATAAGCTCCTACAATGAGCAGTTCTTC.

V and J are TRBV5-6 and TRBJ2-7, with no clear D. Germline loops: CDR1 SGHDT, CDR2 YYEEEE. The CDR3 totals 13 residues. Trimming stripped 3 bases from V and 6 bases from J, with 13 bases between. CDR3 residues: CASSWAGVVEQYF. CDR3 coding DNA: TGTGCCAGCAGCTGGGCAGGAGTAGTCGAGCAGTACTTC.

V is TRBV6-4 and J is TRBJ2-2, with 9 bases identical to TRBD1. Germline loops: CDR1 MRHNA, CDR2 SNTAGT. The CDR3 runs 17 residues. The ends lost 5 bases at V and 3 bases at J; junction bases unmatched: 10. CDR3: CASSPTGGRTDTGELFF. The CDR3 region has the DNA TGTGCCAGCAGTCCAACAGGGGGCAGGACGGACACCGGGGAGCTGTTTTTT.

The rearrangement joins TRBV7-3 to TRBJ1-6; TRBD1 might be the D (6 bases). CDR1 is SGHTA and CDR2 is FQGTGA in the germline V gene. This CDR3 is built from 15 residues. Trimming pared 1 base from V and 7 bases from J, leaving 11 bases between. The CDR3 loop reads CASSLNPGANSPLHF. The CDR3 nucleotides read TGTGCCAGCAGCTTAAATCCGGGGGCGAATTCACCCCTCCACTTT.

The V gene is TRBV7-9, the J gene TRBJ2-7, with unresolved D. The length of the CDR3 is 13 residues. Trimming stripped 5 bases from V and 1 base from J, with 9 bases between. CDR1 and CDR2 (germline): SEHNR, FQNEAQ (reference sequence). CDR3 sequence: CASSPQRSYEQYF. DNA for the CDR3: TGTGCCAGCAGCCCCCAACGGTCCTACGAGCAGTACTTC.

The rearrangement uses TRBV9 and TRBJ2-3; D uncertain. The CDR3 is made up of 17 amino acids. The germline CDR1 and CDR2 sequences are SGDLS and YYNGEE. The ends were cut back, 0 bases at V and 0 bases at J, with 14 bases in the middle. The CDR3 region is CASSVGGRAPSTDTQYF. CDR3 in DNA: TGTGCCAGCAGCGTAGGGGGTCGGGCCCCAAGCACAGATACGCAGTATTTT.

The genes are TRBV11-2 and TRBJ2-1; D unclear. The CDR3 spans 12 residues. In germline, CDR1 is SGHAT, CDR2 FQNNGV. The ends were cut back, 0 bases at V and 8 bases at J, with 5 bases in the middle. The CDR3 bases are TGTGCCAGCAGCTTAGATCGCGATGAGCAGTTCTTC. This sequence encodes CASSLDRDEQFF.

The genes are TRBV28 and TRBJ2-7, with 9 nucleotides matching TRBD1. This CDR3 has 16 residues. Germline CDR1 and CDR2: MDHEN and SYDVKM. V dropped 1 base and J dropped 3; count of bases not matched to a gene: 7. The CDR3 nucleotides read TGTGCCAGCAGTTTATTACGGGACAGGGCCTTCTACGAGCAGTACTTC. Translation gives CASSLLRDRAFYEQYF.

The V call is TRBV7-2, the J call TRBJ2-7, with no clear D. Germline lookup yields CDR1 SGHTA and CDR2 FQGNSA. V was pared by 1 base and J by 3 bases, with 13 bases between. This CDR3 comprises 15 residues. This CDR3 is CASSLGPGNDYEQYF. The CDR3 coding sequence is TGTGCCAGCAGCTTAGGTCCGGGTAACGACTACGAGCAGTACTTC. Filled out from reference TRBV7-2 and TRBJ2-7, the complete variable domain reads GAGVSQSPSNKVTEKGKDVELRCDPISGHTALYWYRQSLGQGLEFLIYFQGNSAPDKSGLPSDRFSAERTGGSVSTLTIQRTQQEDSAVYLCASSLGPGNDYEQYFGPGTRLTVT.

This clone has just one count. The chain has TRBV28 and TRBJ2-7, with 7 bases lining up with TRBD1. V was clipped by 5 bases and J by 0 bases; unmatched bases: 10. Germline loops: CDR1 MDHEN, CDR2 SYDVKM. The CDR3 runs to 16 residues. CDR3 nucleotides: TGTGCCAGCAGTCCTAATCCGGGACAGAGCTCCTACGAGCAGTACTTC. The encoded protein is CASSPNPGQSSYEQYF.